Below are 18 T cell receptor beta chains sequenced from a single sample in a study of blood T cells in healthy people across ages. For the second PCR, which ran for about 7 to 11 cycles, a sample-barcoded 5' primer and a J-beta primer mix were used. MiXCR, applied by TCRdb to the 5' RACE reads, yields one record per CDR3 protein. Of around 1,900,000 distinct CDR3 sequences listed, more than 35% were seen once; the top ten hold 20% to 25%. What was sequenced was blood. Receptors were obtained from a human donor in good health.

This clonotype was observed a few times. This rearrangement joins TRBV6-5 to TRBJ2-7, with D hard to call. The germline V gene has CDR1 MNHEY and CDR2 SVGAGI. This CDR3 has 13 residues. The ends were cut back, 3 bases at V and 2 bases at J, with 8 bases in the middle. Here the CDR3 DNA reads TGTGCCAGCAGTTATCGATACGCCTACGAGCAGTACTTC. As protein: CASSYRYAYEQYF.

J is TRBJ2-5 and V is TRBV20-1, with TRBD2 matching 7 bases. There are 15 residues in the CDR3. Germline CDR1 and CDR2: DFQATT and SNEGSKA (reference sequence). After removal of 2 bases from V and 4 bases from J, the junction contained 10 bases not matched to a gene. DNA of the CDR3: TGCAGTGCTAGATCCGCGGGGGACGATCTAGAGACCCAGTACTTC. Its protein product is CSARSAGDDLETQYF.

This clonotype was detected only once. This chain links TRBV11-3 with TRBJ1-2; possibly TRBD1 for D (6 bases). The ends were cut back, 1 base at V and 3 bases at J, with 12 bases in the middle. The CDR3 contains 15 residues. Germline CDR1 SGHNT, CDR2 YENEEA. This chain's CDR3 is CASSLGLDSHYGYTF. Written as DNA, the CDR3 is TGTGCCAGCAGCTTAGGATTGGACAGCCACTATGGCTACACCTTC.

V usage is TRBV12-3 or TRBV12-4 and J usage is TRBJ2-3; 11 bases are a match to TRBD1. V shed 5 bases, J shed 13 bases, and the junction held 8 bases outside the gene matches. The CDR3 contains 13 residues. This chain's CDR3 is CASSDEGQGAEYF. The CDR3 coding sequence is TGTGCCAGCAGTGATGAAGGACAGGGGGCGGAGTATTTT.

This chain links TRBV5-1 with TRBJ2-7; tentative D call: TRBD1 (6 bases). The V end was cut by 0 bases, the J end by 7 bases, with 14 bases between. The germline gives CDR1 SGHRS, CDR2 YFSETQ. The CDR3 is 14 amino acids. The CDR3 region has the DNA TGCGCCAGCAGCTTGGGTAACAGGGAAAAGGAGCAGTACTTC. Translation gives CASSLGNREKEQYF.

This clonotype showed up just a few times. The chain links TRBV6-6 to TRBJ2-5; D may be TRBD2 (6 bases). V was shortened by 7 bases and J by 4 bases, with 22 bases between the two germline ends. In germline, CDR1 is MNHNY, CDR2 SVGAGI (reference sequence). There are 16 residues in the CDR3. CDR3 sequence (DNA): TGTGCCAGCATGGATCCCATGGACTATCTGGGAGAGACCCAGTACTTC. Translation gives CASMDPMDYLGETQYF.

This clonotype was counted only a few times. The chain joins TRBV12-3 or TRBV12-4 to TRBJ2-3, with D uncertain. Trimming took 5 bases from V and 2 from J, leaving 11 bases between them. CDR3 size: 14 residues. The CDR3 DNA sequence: TGTGCCAGCAGTGTACAGATACACACAGATACGCAGTATTTT. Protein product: CASSVQIHTDTQYF.

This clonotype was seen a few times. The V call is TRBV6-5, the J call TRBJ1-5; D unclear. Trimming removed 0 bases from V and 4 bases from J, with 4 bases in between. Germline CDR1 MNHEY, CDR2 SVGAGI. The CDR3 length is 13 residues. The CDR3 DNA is TGTGCCAGCAGTTACTCCCCAAATCAGCCCCAGCATTTT. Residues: CASSYSPNQPQHF.

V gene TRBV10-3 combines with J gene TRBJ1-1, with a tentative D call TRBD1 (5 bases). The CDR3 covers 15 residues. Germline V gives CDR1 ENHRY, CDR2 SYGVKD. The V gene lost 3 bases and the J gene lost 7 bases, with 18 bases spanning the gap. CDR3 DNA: TGTGCCATCAGTGAATGGCCCCAGGGTGGGGGTGAAGCTTTCTTT. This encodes CAISEWPQGGGEAFF.

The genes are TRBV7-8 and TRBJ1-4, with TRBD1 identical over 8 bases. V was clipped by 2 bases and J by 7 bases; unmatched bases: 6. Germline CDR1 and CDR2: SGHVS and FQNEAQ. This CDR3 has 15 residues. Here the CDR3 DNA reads TGTGCCAGCAGCTTACAGGGGGCGTCGGGTGAAAAACTGTTTTTT. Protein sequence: CASSLQGASGEKLFF.

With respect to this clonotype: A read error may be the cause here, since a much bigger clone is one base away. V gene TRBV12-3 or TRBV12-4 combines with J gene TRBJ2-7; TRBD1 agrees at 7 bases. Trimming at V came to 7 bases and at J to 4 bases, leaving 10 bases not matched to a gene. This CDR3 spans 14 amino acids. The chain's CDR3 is CASTPTGYGYEQYF. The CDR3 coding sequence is TGTGCCAGCACTCCGACAGGGTATGGGTACGAGCAGTACTTC.

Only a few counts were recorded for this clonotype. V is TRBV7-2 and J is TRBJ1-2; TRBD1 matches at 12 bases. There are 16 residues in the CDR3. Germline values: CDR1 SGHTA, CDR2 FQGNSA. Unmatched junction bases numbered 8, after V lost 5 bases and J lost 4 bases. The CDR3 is CASSPGTGGAGYGYTF. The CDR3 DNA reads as TGTGCCAGCAGCCCGGGGACAGGGGGCGCGGGCTATGGCTACACCTTC.

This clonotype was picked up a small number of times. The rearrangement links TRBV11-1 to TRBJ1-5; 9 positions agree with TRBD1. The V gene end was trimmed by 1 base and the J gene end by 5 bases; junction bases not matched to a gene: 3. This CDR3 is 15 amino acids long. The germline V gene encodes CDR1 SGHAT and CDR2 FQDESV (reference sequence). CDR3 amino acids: CASSLEGTGHQPQHF. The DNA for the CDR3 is TGTGCCAGCAGCTTAGAAGGGACAGGGCATCAGCCCCAGCATTTT.

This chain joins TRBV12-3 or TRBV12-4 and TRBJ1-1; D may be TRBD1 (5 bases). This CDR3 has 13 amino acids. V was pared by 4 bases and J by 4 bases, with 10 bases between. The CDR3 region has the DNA TGTGCCAGCAGTTGGGGGAGGAGCACTGAAGCTTTCTTT. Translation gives CASSWGRSTEAFF.

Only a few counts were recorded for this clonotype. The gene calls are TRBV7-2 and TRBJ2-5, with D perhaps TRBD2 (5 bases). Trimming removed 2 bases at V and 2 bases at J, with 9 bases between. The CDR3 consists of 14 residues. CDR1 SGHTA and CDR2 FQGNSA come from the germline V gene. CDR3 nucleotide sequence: TGTGCCAGCAGCTTATCGGGGATGCAAGAGACCCAGTACTTC. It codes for CASSLSGMQETQYF.

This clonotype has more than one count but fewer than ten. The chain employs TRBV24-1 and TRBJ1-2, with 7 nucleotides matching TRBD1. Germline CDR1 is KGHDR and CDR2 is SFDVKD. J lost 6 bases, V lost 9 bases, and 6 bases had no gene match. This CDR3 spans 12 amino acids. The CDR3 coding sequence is TGTGCCACCGGCGACAGGGTGGATGGCTACACCTTC. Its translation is CATGDRVDGYTF.

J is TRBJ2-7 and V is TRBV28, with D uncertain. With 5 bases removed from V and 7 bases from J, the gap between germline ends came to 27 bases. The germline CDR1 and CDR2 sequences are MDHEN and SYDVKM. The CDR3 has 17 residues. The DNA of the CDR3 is TGTGCCAGCAGTCCCTTGATCGGACGGTTGGGTACGAGTGAGCAGTACTTC. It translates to CASSPLIGRLGTSEQYF.

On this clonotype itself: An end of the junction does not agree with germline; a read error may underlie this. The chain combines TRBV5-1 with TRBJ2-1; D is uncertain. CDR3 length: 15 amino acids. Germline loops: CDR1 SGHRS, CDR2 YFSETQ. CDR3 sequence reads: CASGLRRSSYNEQFF. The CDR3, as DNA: TGCGCCAGCGGCTTGCGGAGAAGCTCCTACAATGAGCAGTTCTTC.